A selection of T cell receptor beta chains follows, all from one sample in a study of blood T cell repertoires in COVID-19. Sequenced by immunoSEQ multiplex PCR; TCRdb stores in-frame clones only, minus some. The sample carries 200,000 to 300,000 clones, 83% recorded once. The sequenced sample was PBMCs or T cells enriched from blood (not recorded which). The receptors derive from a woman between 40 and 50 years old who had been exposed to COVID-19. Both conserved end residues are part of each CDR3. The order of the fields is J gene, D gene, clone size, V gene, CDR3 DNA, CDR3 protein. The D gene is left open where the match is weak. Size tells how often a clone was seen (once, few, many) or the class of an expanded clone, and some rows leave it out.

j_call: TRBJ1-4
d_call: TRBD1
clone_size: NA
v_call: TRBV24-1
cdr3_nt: TGTGCCACCAGTTGGCTAGAAACGGGGACAGGGTCTACCCTCCCAAAACTGTTTTTT
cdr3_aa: CATSWLETGTGSTLPKLFF

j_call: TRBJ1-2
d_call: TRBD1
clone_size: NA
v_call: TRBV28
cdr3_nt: TGTGCCAGCAGGCCCTCGGGACAGGGGGCGGACTATGGCTACACCTTC
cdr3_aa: CASRPSGQGADYGYTF

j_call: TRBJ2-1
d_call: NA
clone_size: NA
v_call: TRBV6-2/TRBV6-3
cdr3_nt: TGTGCCAGCAGCCAGGCGGGATCACAACACAATGAGCAGTTCTTC
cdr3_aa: CASSQAGSQHNEQFF

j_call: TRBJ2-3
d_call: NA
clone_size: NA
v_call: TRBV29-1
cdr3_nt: TGCAGCGACCTTAAGGGGGGCACAGATACGCAGTATTTT
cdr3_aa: CSDLKGGTDTQYF

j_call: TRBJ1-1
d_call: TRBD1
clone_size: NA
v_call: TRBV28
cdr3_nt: TGTGCCAGCAGGGGGGGGACAGGGGCCAATATGAACACTGAAGCTTTCTTT
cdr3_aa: CASRGGTGANMNTEAFF

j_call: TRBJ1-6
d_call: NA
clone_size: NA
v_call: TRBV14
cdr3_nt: TGTGCCAGCAGCCATAACAGATTCGCTAATTCACCCCTCCACTTT
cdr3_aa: CASSHNRFANSPLHF

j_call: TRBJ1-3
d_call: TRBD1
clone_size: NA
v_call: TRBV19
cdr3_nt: TGTGCCAGTAGTACTACAGGGGAGAACTCTGGAAACACCATATATTTT
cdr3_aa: CASSTTGENSGNTIYF

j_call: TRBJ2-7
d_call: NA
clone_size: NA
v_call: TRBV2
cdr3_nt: TGTGCCAGCAGTCTTTACGAGCAGTACTTC
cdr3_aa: CASSLYEQYF

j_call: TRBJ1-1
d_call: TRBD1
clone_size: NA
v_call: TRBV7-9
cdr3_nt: TGTGCCAGCAGTAGAGGACAGGGGTCTGAAGCTTTCTTT
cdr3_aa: CASSRGQGSEAFF

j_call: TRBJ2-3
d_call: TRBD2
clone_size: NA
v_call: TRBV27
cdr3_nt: TGTGCCAGCAGTTCTCGGACTAGCGGGGCAACGACCTCAGGCACAGATACGCAGTATTTT
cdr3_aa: CASSSRTSGATTSGTDTQYF

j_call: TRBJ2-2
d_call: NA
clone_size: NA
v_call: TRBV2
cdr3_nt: TGTGCCAGCAGGGGGGGAGGACGGCCCACCGGGGAGCTGTTTTTT
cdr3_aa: CASRGGGRPTGELFF

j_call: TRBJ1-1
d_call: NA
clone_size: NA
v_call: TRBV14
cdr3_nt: TGTGCCAGCAGCCTCCAGGGGCACACTGAAGCTTTCTTT
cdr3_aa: CASSLQGHTEAFF

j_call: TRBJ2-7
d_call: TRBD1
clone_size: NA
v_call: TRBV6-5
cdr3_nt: TGTGCCAGCATGGACAGGGGCAACGACGAGCAGTACTTC
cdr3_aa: CASMDRGNDEQYF

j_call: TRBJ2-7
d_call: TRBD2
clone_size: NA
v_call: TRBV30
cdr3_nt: TGTGCCTCTAGCGGGGGGGCTTACGAGCAGTACTTC
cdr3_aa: CASSGGAYEQYF

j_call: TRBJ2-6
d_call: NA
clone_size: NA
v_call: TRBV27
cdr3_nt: TGTGCCGCGCTCTCTGGGGCCAACGTCCTGACTTTC
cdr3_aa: CAALSGANVLTF

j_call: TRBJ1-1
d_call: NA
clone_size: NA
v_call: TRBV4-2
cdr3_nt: TGTGCCAGCAGCCAAGAATCAGGGTGGGCGACTGAAGCTTTCTTT
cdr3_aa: CASSQESGWATEAFF

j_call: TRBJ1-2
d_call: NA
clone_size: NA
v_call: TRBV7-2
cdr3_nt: TGTGCCAGCAGCTTCATAGGGGCCGGCTACACCTTC
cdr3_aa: CASSFIGAGYTF

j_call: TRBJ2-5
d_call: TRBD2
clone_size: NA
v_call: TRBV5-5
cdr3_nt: TGTGCCAGCATTCAACTAGCGGGGGGAGGAGAGACCCAGTACTTC
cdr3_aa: CASIQLAGGGETQYF

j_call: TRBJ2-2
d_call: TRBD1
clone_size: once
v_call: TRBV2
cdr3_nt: TGTGCCAGCAGTGATCCGGGACAGAAGAACACCGGGGAGCTGTTTTTT
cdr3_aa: CASSDPGQKNTGELFF

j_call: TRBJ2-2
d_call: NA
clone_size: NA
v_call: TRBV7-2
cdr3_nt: TGTGCCAGCAGCTTGACAGCCCCCGACACCGGGGAGCTGTTTTTT
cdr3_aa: CASSLTAPDTGELFF

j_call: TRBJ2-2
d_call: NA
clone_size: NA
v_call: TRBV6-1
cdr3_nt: TGTGCCAGCAGTGAACAGGTTGTGGGCACCGGGGAGCTGTTTTTT
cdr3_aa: CASSEQVVGTGELFF

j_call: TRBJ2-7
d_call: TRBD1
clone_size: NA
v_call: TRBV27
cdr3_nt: TGTGCCAGCAGTGGTGGGACAGGGGTGTCCTACGAGCAGTACTTC
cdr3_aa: CASSGGTGVSYEQYF

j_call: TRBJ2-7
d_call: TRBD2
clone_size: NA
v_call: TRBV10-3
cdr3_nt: TGTGCCATCAGCGGGACTAGCGGGGGGGCCTGGCAGTACTTC
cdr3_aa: CAISGTSGGAWQYF

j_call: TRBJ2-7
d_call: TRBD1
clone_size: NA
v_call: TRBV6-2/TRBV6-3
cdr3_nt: TGTGCCAGCAGTTCCCCGGACAGGGGAGCCTACGAGCAGTACTTC
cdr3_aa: CASSSPDRGAYEQYF

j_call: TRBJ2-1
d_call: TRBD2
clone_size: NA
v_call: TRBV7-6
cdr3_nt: TGTGCCAGCAGCTACACCGGACTAGCGGGGGGGTACAATGAGCAGTTCTTC
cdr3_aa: CASSYTGLAGGYNEQFF

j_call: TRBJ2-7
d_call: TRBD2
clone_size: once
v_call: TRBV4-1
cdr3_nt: TGCGCCAGCAGCCAAGTATCGTCTAGCGGCTCCTACGAGCAGTACTTC
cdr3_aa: CASSQVSSSGSYEQYF

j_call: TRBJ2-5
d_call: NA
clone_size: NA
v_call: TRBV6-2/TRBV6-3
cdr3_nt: TGTGCCAGCAGTTACTCGAAAGGGGACCAAGAGACCCAGTACTTC
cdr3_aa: CASSYSKGDQETQYF

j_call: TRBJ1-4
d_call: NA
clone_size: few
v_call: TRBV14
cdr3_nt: TGTGCCAGCAGCCAAGATAGAGCCAAACTGTTTTTT
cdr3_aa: CASSQDRAKLFF

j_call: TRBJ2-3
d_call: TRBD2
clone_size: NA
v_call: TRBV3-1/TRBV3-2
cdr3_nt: TGTGCCAGCAGCCACTACTGGGCGGGGGGCTCAGATACGCAGTATTTT
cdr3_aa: CASSHYWAGGSDTQYF

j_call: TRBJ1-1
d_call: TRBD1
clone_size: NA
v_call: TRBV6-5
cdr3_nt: TGTGCCAGCAGGACGACAGGGCGGGCTTTCTTT
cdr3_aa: CASRTTGRAFF

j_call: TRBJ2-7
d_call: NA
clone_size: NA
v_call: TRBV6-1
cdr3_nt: TGTGCCAGCAGTGAAGGGCAGGAGGACTACGAGCAGTACTTC
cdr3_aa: CASSEGQEDYEQYF

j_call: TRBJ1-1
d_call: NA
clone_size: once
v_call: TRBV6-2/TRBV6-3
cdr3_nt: TGTGCCAGCAGTTACTTGGACTTGGAAGCTTTCTTT
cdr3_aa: CASSYLDLEAFF

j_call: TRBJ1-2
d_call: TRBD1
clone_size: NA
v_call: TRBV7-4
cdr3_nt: TGTGCCAGCAGCTTAGAAGGGGTGAGTGACAGGGGTACTAACTATGGCTACACCTTC
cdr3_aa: CASSLEGVSDRGTNYGYTF

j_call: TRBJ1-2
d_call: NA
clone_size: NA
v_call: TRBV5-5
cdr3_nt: TGTGCCAGCAGCTCCTGGACAGTCGTGGAGGACTATGGCTACACCTTC
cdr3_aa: CASSSWTVVEDYGYTF

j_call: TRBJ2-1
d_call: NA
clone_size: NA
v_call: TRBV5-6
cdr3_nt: TGTGCCAGCAGCTTGGGATCGGGAGAGCAGTTCTTC
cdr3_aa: CASSLGSGEQFF

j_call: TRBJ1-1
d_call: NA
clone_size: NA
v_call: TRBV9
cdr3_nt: TGTGCCAGCAGCCCCCGTGACACCGTGAACACTGAAGCTTTCTTT
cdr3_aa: CASSPRDTVNTEAFF

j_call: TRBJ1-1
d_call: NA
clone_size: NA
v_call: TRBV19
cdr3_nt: TGTGCCAGTAGTATAGTCACGGGGTTAAACACTGAAGCTTTCTTT
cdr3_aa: CASSIVTGLNTEAFF

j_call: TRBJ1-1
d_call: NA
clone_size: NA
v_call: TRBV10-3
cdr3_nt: TGTGCCATCAGTGAGTCGGGGAGGGGGGGGCGAACTGAAGCTTTCTTT
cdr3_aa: CAISESGRGGRTEAFF

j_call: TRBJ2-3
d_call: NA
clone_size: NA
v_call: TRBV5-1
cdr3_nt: TGCGCCAGCAGCTTAGTCCAGGGCACAGATACGCAGTATTTT
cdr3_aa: CASSLVQGTDTQYF

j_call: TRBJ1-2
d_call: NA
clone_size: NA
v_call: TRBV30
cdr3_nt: TGTGCCTGGAGCCATGACAGACTCTATGGCTACACCTTC
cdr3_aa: CAWSHDRLYGYTF

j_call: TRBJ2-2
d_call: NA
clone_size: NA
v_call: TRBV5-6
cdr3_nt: TGTGCCAGCAGCTTGGTGGGGGCCGGCGGGGAGCTGTTTTTT
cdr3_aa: CASSLVGAGGELFF

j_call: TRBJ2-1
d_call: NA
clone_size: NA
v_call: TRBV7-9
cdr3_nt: TGTGCCAGCAGCTTGGGGGCCGCAAATGAGCAGTTCTTC
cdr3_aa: CASSLGAANEQFF

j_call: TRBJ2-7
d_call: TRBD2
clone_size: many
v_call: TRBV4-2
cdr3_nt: TGTGCCAGCAGCCAAGATCCAGCGGGGGGCTACGAGCAGTACTTC
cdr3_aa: CASSQDPAGGYEQYF

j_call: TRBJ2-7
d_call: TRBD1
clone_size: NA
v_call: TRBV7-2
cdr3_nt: TGTGCCAGCAGCTTATTTCCCGACAGGGCCGAGCAGTACTTC
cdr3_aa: CASSLFPDRAEQYF

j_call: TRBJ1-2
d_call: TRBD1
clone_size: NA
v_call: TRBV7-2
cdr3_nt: TGTGCCAGCAGCTCATTAGGGGGGACAGGGTCTGGGTATGGCTACACCTTC
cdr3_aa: CASSSLGGTGSGYGYTF

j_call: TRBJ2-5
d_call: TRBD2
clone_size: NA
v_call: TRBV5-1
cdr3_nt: TGCGCCAGCAGCTTGAATCTGGGAGGGGAGACCCAGTACTTC
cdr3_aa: CASSLNLGGETQYF